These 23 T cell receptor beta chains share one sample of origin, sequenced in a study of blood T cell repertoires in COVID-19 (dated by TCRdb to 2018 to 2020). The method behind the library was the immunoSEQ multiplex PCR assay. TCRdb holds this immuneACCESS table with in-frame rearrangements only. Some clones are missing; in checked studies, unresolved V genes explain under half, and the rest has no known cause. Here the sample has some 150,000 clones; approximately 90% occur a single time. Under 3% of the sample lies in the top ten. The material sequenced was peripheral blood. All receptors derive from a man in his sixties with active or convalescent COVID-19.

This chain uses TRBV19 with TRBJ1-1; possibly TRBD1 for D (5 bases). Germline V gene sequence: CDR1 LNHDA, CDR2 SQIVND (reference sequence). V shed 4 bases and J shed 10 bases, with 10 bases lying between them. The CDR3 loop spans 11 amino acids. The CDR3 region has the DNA TGTGCCAGTAGTACCTTGGGGGGAGCTTTCTTT. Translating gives CASSTLGGAFF.

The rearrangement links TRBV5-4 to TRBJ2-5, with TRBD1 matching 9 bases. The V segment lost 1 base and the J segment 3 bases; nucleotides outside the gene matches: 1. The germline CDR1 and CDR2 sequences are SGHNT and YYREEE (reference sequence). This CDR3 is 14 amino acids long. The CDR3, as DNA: TGTGCCAGCAGCTTGCGGACAGGGGAAGAGACCCAGTACTTC. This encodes CASSLRTGEETQYF.

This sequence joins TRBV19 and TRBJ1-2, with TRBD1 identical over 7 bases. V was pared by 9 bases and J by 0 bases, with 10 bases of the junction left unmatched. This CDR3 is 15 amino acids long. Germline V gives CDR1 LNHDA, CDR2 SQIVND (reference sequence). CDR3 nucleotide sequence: TGTGCCAGCTCGGGGACAGCGACAACTAACTATGGCTACACCTTC. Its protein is CASSGTATTNYGYTF.

CDR3 protein: CAISEPDSDTQYF. The CDR3 DNA reads TGTGCCATCAGTGAGCCCGACTCAGATACGCAGTATTTT. The chain employs TRBV10-3 and TRBJ2-3; no firm D call. CDR1 and CDR2 from the germline V gene are ENHRY and SYGVKD. V was shortened by 2 bases and J by 4 bases, with 7 bases between the two germline ends. The CDR3 sequence is 13 residues long.

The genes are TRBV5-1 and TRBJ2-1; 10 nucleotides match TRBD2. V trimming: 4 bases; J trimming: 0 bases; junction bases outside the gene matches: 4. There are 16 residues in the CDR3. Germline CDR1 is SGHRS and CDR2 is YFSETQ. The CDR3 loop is CASSPASGSSYNEQFF. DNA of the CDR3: TGCGCCAGCAGCCCCGCTAGCGGGAGCTCCTACAATGAGCAGTTCTTC. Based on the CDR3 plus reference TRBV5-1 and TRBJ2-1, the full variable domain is KAGVTQTPRYLIKTRGQQVTLSCSPISGHRSVSWYQQTPGQGLQFLFEYFSETQRNKGNFPGRFSGRQFSNSRSEMNVSTLELGDSALYLCASSPASGSSYNEQFFGPGTRLTVL.

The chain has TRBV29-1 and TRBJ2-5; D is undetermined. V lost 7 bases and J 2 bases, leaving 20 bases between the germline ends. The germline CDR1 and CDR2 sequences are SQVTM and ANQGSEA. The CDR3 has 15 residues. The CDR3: CSGQASLQRQETQYF. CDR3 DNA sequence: TGCAGCGGCCAAGCCTCGTTACAGAGACAAGAGACCCAGTACTTC.

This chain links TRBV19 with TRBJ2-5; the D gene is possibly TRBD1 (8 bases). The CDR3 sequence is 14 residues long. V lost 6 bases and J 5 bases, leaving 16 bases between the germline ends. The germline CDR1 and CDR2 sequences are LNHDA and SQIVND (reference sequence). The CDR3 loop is CASSATGGVETQYF. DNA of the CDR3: TGTGCCAGTAGCGCAACAGGGGGGGTGGAGACCCAGTACTTC.

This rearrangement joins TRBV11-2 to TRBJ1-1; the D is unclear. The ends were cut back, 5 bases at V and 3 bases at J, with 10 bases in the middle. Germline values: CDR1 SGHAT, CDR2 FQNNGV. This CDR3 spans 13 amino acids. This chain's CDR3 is CASSSQRDTEAFF. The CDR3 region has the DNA TGTGCCAGCAGCAGTCAGAGGGACACTGAAGCTTTCTTT. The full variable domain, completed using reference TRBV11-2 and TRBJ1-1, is EAGVAQSPRYKIIEKRQSVAFWCNPISGHATLYWYQQILGQGPKLLIQFQNNGVVDDSQLPKDRFSAERLKGVDSTLKIQPAKLEDSAVYLCASSSQRDTEAFFGQGTRLTVV.

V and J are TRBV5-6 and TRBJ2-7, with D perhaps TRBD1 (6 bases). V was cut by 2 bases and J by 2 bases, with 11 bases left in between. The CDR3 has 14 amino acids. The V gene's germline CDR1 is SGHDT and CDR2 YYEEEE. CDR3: CASSLTGPTYEQYF. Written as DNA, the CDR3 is TGTGCCAGCAGCTTAACAGGGCCCACCTACGAGCAGTACTTC.

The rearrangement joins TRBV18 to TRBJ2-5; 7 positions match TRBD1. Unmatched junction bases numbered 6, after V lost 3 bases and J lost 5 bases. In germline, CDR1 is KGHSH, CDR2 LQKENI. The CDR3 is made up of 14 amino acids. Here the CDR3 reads CASSPTGVGETQYF. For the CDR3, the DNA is TGTGCCAGCTCACCTACAGGGGTAGGGGAGACCCAGTACTTC.

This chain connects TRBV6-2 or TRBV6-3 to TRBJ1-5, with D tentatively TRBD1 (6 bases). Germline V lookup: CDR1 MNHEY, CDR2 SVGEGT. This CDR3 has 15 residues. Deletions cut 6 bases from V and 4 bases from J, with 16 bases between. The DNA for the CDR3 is TGTGCCAGCAGCCCCGGGACACAACCTAATCAGCCCCAGCATTTT. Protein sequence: CASSPGTQPNQPQHF.

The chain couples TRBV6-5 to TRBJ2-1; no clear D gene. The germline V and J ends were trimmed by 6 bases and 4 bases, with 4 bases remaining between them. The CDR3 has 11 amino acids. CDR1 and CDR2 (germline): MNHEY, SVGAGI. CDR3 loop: CASRSYNEQFF. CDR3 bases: TGTGCCAGCAGGTCGTACAATGAGCAGTTCTTC.

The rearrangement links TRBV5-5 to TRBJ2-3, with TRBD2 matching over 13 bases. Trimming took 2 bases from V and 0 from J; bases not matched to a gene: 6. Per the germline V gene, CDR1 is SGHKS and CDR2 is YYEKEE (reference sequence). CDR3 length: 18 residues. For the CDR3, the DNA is TGTGCCAGCAGCTTAAGGACTAGCGGGAGTCCTAGCACAGATACGCAGTATTTT. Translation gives CASSLRTSGSPSTDTQYF.

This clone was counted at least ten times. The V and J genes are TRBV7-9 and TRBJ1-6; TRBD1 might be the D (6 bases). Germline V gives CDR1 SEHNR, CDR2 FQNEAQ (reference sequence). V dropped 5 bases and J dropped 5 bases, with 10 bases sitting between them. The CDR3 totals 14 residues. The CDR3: CASSRGQNNSPLHF. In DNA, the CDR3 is TGTGCCAGCAGCCGGGGACAAAATAATTCACCCCTCCACTTT.

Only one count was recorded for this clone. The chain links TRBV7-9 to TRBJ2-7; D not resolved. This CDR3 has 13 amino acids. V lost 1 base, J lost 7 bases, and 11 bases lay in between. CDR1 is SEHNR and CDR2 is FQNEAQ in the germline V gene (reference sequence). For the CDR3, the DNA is TGTGCCAGCAGCTTAGGCCCCCCTCAGGAGCAGTACTTC. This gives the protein CASSLGPPQEQYF.

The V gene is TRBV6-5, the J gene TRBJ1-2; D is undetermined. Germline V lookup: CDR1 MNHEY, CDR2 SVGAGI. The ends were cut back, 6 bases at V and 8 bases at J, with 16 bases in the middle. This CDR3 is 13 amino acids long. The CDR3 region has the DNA TGTGCCAGCAGACTCGCCTCGGTGGGCGGCTACACCTTC. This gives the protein CASRLASVGGYTF.

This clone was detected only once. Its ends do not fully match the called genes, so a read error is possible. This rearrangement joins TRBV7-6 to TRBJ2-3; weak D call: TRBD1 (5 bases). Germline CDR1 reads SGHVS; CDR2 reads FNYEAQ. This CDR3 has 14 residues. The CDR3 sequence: CASSQPHKTATQYF. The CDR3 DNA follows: TGTGCCAGCAGCCAACCACATAAGACAGCTACGCAGTATTTT. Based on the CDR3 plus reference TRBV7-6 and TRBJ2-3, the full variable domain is GAGVSQSPRYKVTKRGQDVALRCDPISGHVSLYWYRQALGQGPEFLTYFNYEAQQDKSGLPNDRFSAERPEGSISTLTIQRTEQRDSAMYRCASSQPHKTATQYFGPGTRLTVL.

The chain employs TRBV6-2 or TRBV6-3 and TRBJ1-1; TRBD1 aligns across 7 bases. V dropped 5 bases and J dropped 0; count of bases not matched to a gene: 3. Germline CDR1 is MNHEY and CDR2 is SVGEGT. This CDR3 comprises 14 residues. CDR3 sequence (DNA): TGTGCCAGCAGTCTTGGACAGGTGAACACTGAAGCTTTCTTT. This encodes CASSLGQVNTEAFF.

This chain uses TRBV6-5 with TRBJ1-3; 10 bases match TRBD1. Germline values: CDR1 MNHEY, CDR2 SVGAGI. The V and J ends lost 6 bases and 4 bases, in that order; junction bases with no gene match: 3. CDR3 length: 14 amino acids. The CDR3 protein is CASSRQGAGNTIYF. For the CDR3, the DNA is TGTGCCAGCAGCAGACAGGGGGCGGGAAACACCATATATTTT.

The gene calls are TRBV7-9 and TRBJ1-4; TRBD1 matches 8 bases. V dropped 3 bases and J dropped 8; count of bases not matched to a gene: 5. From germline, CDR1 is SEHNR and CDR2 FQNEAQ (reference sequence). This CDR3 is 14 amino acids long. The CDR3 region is CASSLTGVSEKLFF. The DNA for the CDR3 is TGTGCCAGCAGCTTGACAGGGGTTAGCGAAAAACTGTTTTTT.

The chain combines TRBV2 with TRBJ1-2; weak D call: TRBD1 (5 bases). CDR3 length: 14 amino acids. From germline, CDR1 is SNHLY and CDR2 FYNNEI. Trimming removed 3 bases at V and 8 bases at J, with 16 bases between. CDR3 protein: CASSEMPGGEGYTF. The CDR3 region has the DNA TGTGCCAGCAGTGAGATGCCCGGGGGAGAAGGCTACACCTTC.

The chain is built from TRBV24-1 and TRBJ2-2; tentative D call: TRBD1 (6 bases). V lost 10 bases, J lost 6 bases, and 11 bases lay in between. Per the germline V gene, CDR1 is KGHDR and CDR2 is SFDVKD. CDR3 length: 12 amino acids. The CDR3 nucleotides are TGTGCCACGGGGGACAACGCCGGGGAGCTGTTTTTT. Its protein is CATGDNAGELFF.

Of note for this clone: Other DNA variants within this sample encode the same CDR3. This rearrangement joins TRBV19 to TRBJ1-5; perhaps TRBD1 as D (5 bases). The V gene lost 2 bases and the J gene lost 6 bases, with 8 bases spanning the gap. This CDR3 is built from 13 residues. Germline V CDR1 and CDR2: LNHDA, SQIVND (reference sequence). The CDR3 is CASSIQGSQPQHF. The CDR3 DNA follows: TGTGCCAGTAGTATACAGGGTAGTCAGCCCCAGCATTTT.